This T cell receptor beta chain was documented in a study of blood T cell repertoires in COVID-19. Study context: The United States, Italy and Spain were the sources of the acute and convalescent COVID-19 samples. T cells, B-cell-depleted T cells, or PBMCs provided the cDNA or gDNA that served as material.

Per germline, CDR1 SGHAT and CDR2 FQNNGV. This CDR3 spans 13 amino acids. The V end was cut by 6 bases, the J end by 1 base, with 9 bases between. Authors' analysis steps: It was from reference gene primer amplification that nucleated cell counts were estimated. Sequencing used immunoSEQ multiplex PCR; TCRdb keeps in-frame clones, though not all of them. V and J calls and clone size are copied from that table; D and trimming were computed from the DNA. The table includes about 220,000 clones, roughly 85% detected once. The receptor comes from a man aged 50 or older who had recovered from COVID-19. The V gene is TRBV11-2, the J gene TRBJ1-1; D is ambiguous. Sequencing was done on a sample of peripheral blood. The CDR3 DNA follows: TGTGCCAGCAGTCGCGATAGGAACACTGAAGCTTTCTTT. This encodes CASSRDRNTEAFF.